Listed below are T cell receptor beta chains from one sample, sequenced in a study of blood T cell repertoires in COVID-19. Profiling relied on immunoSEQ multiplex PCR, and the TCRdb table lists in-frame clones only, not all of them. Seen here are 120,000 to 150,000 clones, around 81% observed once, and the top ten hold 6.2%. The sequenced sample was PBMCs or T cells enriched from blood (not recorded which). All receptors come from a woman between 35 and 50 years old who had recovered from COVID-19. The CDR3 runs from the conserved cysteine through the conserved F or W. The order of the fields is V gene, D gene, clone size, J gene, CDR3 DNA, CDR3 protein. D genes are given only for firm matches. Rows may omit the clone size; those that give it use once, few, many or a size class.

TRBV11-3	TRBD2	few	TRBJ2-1	TGTGCCAGCAGCTTAGGTCGGCGGGAGGAATCGGACAATGAGCAGTTCTTC	CASSLGRREESDNEQFF
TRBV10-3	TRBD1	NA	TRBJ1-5	TGTGCCATCAGTGTTCAGGGGGCGGGTCAGCCCCAGCATTTT	CAISVQGAGQPQHF
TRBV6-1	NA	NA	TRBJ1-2	TGTGCCAGCAGTGAAGCGGCAGATGGCTACACCTTC	CASSEAADGYTF
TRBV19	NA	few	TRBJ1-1	TGTGCCAGTAGTAGTGGACACCTGAACACTGAAGCTTTCTTT	CASSSGHLNTEAFF
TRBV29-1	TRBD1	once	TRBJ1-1	TGCAGCGGGTCTAGACAGGGCGACACTGAAGCTTTCTTT	CSGSRQGDTEAFF
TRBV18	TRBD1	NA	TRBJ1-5	TGTGCCAGCTCACCGACCCGGGACAGGGTGCAGCCCCAGCATTTT	CASSPTRDRVQPQHF
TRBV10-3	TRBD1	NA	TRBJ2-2	TGTGCCACCGCGCTCAATGGACAGGGGGACACCGGGGAGCTGTTTTTT	CATALNGQGDTGELFF
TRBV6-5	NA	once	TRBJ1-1	TGTGCCAGCAGTATCGAGAGGGGGAGCACTGAAGCTTTCTTT	CASSIERGSTEAFF
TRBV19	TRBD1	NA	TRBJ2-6	TGTGCCAGTGGAACAGGGGGCGGCTCTGGGGCCAACGTCCTGACTTTC	CASGTGGGSGANVLTF
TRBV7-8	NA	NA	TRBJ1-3	TGTGCCAGCAGCCCAAGGGGCCCCTCTGGAAACACCATATATTTT	CASSPRGPSGNTIYF
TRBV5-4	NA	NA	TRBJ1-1	TGTGCCAGCAGCGTAACCACTACAGGGAACACTGAAGCTTTCTTT	CASSVTTTGNTEAFF
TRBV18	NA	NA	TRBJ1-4	TGTGCCAGCTCACGTTACAGGCAGGATGAAAAACTGTTTTTT	CASSRYRQDEKLFF
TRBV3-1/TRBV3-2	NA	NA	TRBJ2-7	TGTGCCAGCAGCCAGCAGGCTCGAAACGAGCAGTACTTC	CASSQQARNEQYF
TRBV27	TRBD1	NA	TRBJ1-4	TGTGCCAGCAGACGGGACAGGGGGTATACTAATGAAAAACTGTTTTTT	CASRRDRGYTNEKLFF
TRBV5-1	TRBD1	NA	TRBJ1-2	TGCGCCAGCAGCTTGGGCGGGACAGGGTGGATTAACTATGGCTACACCTTC	CASSLGGTGWINYGYTF
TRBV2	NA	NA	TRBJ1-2	TGTGCCAGCAGCCCTATTGACAGAAACTATGGCTACACCTTC	CASSPIDRNYGYTF
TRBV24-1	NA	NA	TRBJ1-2	TGTGCCACCAGTGTGGGCACTCAGCCCTATGGCTACACCTTC	CATSVGTQPYGYTF
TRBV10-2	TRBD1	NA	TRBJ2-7	TGCGCCAGCAGTGAAGGGGGCTTTGCCTCCTACGAGCAGTACTTC	CASSEGGFASYEQYF
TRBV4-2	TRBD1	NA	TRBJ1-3	TGTGCCAGCAGCCAAGACCTCCTCGGACCGGGACAGGGAAACACCATATATTTT	CASSQDLLGPGQGNTIYF
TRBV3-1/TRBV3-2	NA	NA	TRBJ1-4	TGTGCCAGCAGCTTCGTTTCTGGGACATCTAATGAAAAACTGTTTTTT	CASSFVSGTSNEKLFF
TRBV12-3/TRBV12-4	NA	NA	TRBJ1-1	TGTGCCAGCACCAGGCAGGGTATCCCTGAAGCTTTCTTT	CASTRQGIPEAFF
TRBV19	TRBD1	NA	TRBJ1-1	TGTGCCAGTAGCGAACAGGGGGCCACTGAAGCTTTCTTT	CASSEQGATEAFF
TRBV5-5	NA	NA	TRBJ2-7	TGTGCCAGCAGCTTGGACTGGTACGAGCAGTACTTC	CASSLDWYEQYF
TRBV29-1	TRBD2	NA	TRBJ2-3	TGCAGCGTTGCTGTAGCGGGGACAGATACGCAGTATTTT	CSVAVAGTDTQYF
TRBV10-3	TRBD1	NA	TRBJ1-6	TGTGCCATCGGCCGCCAGGGGGATAATTCACCCCTCCACTTT	CAIGRQGDNSPLHF
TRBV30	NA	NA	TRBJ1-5	TGTGCCTGGGGAACAGGGATGCTGGGCAATCAGCCCCAGCATTTT	CAWGTGMLGNQPQHF
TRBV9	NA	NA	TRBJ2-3	TGTGCCAGCAGCGTAGCCGACAGAACAGATACGCAGTATTTT	CASSVADRTDTQYF
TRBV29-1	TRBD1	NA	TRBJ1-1	TGCAGCGCCCGGGGGGACAGGGCCAGAATGGGCACTGAAGCTTTCTTT	CSARGDRARMGTEAFF
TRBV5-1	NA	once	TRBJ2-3	TGCGCCAGCAGCTTGGGGAGGTTTGGAGATACGCAGTATTTT	CASSLGRFGDTQYF
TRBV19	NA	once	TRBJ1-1	TGTGCCAGTAGTACCCCAGGACAGATAATGAACACTGAAGCTTTCTTT	CASSTPGQIMNTEAFF
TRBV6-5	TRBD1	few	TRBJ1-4	TGTGCCAGCAGGCCACAGGGGGCTACTAATGAAAAACTGTTTTTT	CASRPQGATNEKLFF
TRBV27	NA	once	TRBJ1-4	TGTGCCAGCAGTTTATATCCCACAGGGCCGACAACTAATGAAAAACTGTTTTTT	CASSLYPTGPTTNEKLFF
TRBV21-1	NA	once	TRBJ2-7	TGTGCCAGCAGCTCTCAAACCTTCGGGACAGGCTTGGACGAGCAGTACTTC	CASSSQTFGTGLDEQYF
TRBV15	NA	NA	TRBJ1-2	TGTGCCACCAGCAGAGCTCAAGGAGGGCGGTCCTATGGCTACACCTTC	CATSRAQGGRSYGYTF
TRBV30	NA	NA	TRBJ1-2	TGTGCCTGGAGCTCGGGCCAAGGGACTCCCTATGGCTACACCTTC	CAWSSGQGTPYGYTF
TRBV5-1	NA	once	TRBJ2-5	TGCGCCAGCAGCCCCACACCTGAAGAGACCCAGTACTTC	CASSPTPEETQYF
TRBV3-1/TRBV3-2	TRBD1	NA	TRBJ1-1	TGTGCCAGCAGCCAAGATTGGGACAGAAGAGAAGCTTTCTTT	CASSQDWDRREAFF
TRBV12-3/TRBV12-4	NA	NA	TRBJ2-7	TGTGCCAGCAGTTTAGGAGAACAGAGCGAGCAGTACTTC	CASSLGEQSEQYF
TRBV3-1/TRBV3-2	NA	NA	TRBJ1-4	TGTGCCAGCAGCCAGGACGGGTCCTGGTCGGGGAAACTGTTTTTT	CASSQDGSWSGKLFF
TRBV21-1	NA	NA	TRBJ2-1	TGTGCCAGCAGCAAAGGGGGACTAGCGGGCCAGATCTACAATGAGCAGTTCTTC	CASSKGGLAGQIYNEQFF
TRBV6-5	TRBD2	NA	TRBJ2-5	TGTGCCAGCAGTTACGGGGGGGACCAAGAGACCCAGTACTTC	CASSYGGDQETQYF